The sequence of this T cell receptor beta chain was determined in a study of blood T cell repertoires in COVID-19. Turning to the study itself: PBMCs, B-cell-depleted T cells, or T cells were the source of the cDNA or gDNA that made up the material.

In the source study's methods: Estimation of nucleated cell counts was performed using reference gene primer amplification. Method: immunoSEQ multiplex PCR; TCRdb's copy keeps in-frame clones and lacks some. V and J calls and clone size are those listed in that table; D and trimming were worked out from the DNA. Of hundreds of thousands of clones listed, around 91% were seen once; the top ten hold about 1%. V was pared by 2 bases and J by 4 bases, with 9 bases between. The CDR3 is 14 amino acids. CDR1 KGHSH and CDR2 LQKENI come from the germline V gene. The rearrangement links TRBV18 to TRBJ2-1, with D possibly matching TRBD1 (5 bases). Sequencing was done on a sample of PBMCs or T cells enriched from blood (not recorded which). The clonotype originates from a man younger than 35 who had recovered from COVID-19. In nucleotides, the CDR3 is TGTGCCAGCTCACCAGAACAGGCGTACAATGAGCAGTTCTTC. Encoded protein: CASSPEQAYNEQFF.